This T cell receptor beta chain was obtained from a study of shared clonotypes between healthy human individuals. General observations from the study: The generation probabilities recorded for non-shared clonotypes fell below those of clonotypes shared by all four donors.

Clones were read by immunoSEQ multiplex PCR, and TCRdb kept only the in-frame ones, dropping some. The sample carries some 2.1 million clones, about 95% recorded once. Germline CDR1 and CDR2: LNHDA and SQIVND (reference sequence). The CDR3 sequence is 13 residues long. Trimming took 3 bases from V and 1 from J, leaving 7 bases between them. Naive CD8 cells lacked CD45RO, underwent positive selection for CCR7 and left out terminally differentiated effector memory CD45RA+ cells. On this clone: Its target is not known. The same CDR3 can be traced to other DNA sequences in this sample.

This chain uses TRBV19 with TRBJ2-7, with TRBD1 as a possible D gene (5 bases). Sequenced sample: naive CD8+ T cells sorted from blood. This clonotype was sampled from a man between 18 and 29 years old in good health. CDR3 nucleotides: TGTGCCAGTAGTATTTCAGGGTCCTACGAGCAGTACTTC. This gives the protein CASSISGSYEQYF. Variable domain in full (rest from reference TRBV19 and TRBJ2-7): DGGITQSPKYLFRKEGQNVTLSCEQNLNHDAMYWYRQDPGQGLRLIYYSQIVNDFQKGDIAEGYSVSREKKESFPLTVTSAQKNPTAFYLCASSISGSYEQYFGPGTRLTVT.